This TCR beta chain is drawn from a study of T-cell memory formation after mild COVID-19. There are a few counts of this clonotype. Antigen: not known. Points from the study as a whole: Memory from before infection featured some responding clones, which suggests cross-reactive memory joined. Clones that got smaller from day 15 to 85 had even CD4/CD8, while clones growing later tipped toward CD4+.

This CDR3 comprises 17 residues. CDR1 and CDR2 from the germline V gene are DFQATT and SNEGSKA (reference sequence). V lost 2 bases to trimming and J lost 0 bases; unmatched junction nucleotides: 7. TCRdb recomputed calls from the 5' RACE reads with MiXCR, one row per CDR3 protein. The sample consists of about 610,000 distinct CDR3 sequences, 17% of them appearing once. The sequence was collected from an adult woman who had mild COVID-19 (a few samples of this study predate the infection). Cell type and time point are not known. The chain carries TRBV20-1 and TRBJ2-4; TRBD1 matches at 10 bases. Sequenced material: PBMCs or a T cell subset sorted from them (not recorded which). CDR3 residues: CSARRQGAGVAKNIQYF. Written as DNA, the CDR3 is TGCAGTGCTAGAAGACAGGGGGCAGGAGTAGCCAAAAACATTCAGTACTTC.